This entry lists 14 T cell receptor beta chains sequenced from one sample in a study of vaccination effects on CD4 cells after COVID-19. CD4+ T cells specific for antigen were expanded with viral peptide pools by the ViraFEST assay before sequencing. The authors isolated CD4+ T cells after approximately 9 days of culture. This person's SARS-CoV-2 infection, confirmed by PCR, occurred between March and December 2020. Their target antigens are unknown. Using immunoSEQ multiplex PCR, the repertoire was profiled, and TCRdb retains in-frame clones only, with some absent. The sample includes 40,000 or so clones, under 80% seen only once; the top ten take roughly 29%. Here the sequenced sample was CD4+ T cells from PBMCs cultured with a peptide pool, taken before COVID-19 vaccination. The receptors here all came from a human donor who had a prior SARS-CoV-2 infection.

The chain combines TRBV12-5 with TRBJ2-2; 8 positions match TRBD1. This CDR3 is 15 amino acids long. Germline-derived CDR1 and CDR2 are LGHNT and FRNRAP. Losses at the gene ends were 11 bases for V and 1 base for J; bases not matched to a gene: 9. The CDR3 loop is CASLLGQGNTGELFF. The DNA of the CDR3 is TGTGCTTCCCTCTTAGGACAGGGGAACACCGGGGAGCTGTTTTTT.

A note on this clone: A junction boundary mismatches the germline segment, possibly from a read error. This chain joins TRBV7-2 and TRBJ2-3, with TRBD2 matching over 10 bases. CDR1 and CDR2 from the germline V gene are SGHTA and FQGNSA. The CDR3 spans 13 residues. The chain's CDR3 is CASSLAGGDTQYF. The CDR3 DNA reads as TGTGCCAGCAGTTTAGCGGGAGGAGATACGCAGTATTTT. Full variable domain (missing parts from reference TRBV7-2 and TRBJ2-3): GAGVSQSPSNKVTEKGKDVELRCDPISGHTALYWYRQSLGQGLEFLIYFQGNSAPDKSGLPSDRFSAERTGGSVSTLTIQRTQQEDSAVYLCASSLAGGDTQYFGPGTRLTVL.

V gene TRBV15 combines with J gene TRBJ2-5; TRBD1 matches 8 bases. The CDR3 totals 17 residues. V lost 0 bases and J lost 4; bases outside the gene matches: 10. In germline, CDR1 is LNHNV, CDR2 YYDKDF (reference sequence). The DNA for the CDR3 is TGTGCCACCAGCAGAGACATTTTGGTCAGGGGGCGAGAGACCCAGTACTTC. This gives the protein CATSRDILVRGRETQYF.

V and J are TRBV6-2 or TRBV6-3 and TRBJ2-7, with a weak D call TRBD1 (6 bases). V shed 4 bases and J shed 10 bases, with 20 bases lying between them. The CDR3 contains 14 residues. The germline V gene has CDR1 MNHEY and CDR2 SVGEGT. CDR3 nucleotides: TGTGCCAGCAGTTTCCCAGGGGCCCCGCAGCTCCAGTACTTC. This codes for CASSFPGAPQLQYF.

Here the CDR3 DNA reads TGCAGCGTTTACGGGGAGACCCAGTACTTC. Its translation: CSVYGETQYF. The genes are TRBV29-1 and TRBJ2-5; D not resolved. Trimming took off 5 bases at V and 5 bases at J, with 6 bases between the two ends. CDR1 and CDR2 from the germline V gene are SQVTM and ANQGSEA. This CDR3 has 10 residues. Full variable domain (missing parts from reference TRBV29-1 and TRBJ2-5): SAVISQKPSRDICQRGTSLTIQCQVDSQVTMMFWYRQQPGQSLTLIATANQGSEATYESGFVIDKFPISRPNLTFSTLTVSNMSPEDSSIYLCSVYGETQYFGPGTRLLVL.

This clone was observed a few times. The V gene is TRBV9, the J gene TRBJ1-5; D gene unclear. The CDR3 has 14 residues. The germline V and J ends were trimmed by 5 bases and 5 bases, with 14 bases remaining between them. Germline CDR1 reads SGDLS; CDR2 reads YYNGEE. The CDR3 loop reads CASSPDLSDQPQHF. For the CDR3, the DNA is TGTGCCAGCAGTCCGGATTTAAGTGATCAGCCCCAGCATTTT.

A note on this clone: At one boundary the junction diverges from the germline segment, which might be a read error. The chain uses TRBV5-1 and TRBJ2-1; TRBD2 agrees at 14 bases. Per the germline V gene, CDR1 is SGHRS and CDR2 is YFSETQ. The CDR3 is 18 amino acids. CDR3 sequence: CASRLGLAGELNYNEQFF. The CDR3 nucleotides are TGCGCCAGCAGATTGGGACTAGCGGGGGAGTTAAACTACAATGAGCAGTTCTTC. Complete variable domain (other parts from reference TRBV5-1 and TRBJ2-1): KAGVTQTPRYLIKTRGQQVTLSCSPISGHRSVSWYQQTPGQGLQFLFEYFSETQRNKGNFPGRFSGRQFSNSRSEMNVSTLELGDSALYLCASRLGLAGELNYNEQFFGPGTRLTVL.

This clone was observed a few times. The rearrangement links TRBV9 to TRBJ1-2; D gene ambiguous. The germline V and J ends were trimmed by 0 bases and 3 bases, with 15 bases remaining between them. Germline CDR1 and CDR2: SGDLS and YYNGEE. This CDR3 has 16 amino acids. The CDR3 bases are TGTGCCAGCAGCGTAGAAGGCTTAGGGTGGGACTATGGCTACACCTTC. This translates into CASSVEGLGWDYGYTF. Looking up the rest from reference TRBV9 and TRBJ1-2 gives the full variable domain: DSGVTQTPKHLITATGQRVTLRCSPRSGDLSVYWYQQSLDQGLQFLIQYYNGEERAKGNILERFSAQQFPDLHSELNLSSLELGDSALYFCASSVEGLGWDYGYTFGSGTRLTVV.

The rearrangement joins TRBV20-1 to TRBJ2-3; D not resolved. Trimming shortened V by 5 bases and J by 6 bases, and 9 bases separated the two germline ends. Germline values: CDR1 DFQATT, CDR2 SNEGSKA (reference sequence). CDR3 length: 11 amino acids. The CDR3 spells CSASLKDTQYF. The CDR3 DNA sequence: TGCAGTGCTTCCCTAAAGGATACGCAGTATTTT.

This rearrangement joins TRBV11-2 to TRBJ2-5; possibly TRBD1 or TRBD2 for D (5 bases each). Germline V gene lookup returns CDR1 SGHAT and CDR2 FQNNGV. This CDR3 comprises 13 residues. V was shortened by 4 bases and J by 5 bases, with 11 bases between the two germline ends. Here the CDR3 DNA reads TGTGCCAGCAGCTGGGACCATAAGGAGACCCAGTACTTC. Its protein is CASSWDHKETQYF. Filled out from reference TRBV11-2 and TRBJ2-5, the complete variable domain reads EAGVAQSPRYKIIEKRQSVAFWCNPISGHATLYWYQQILGQGPKLLIQFQNNGVVDDSQLPKDRFSAERLKGVDSTLKIQPAKLEDSAVYLCASSWDHKETQYFGPGTRLLVL.

V and J are TRBV5-1 and TRBJ2-1; D is perhaps TRBD1 (6 bases). V lost 0 bases to trimming and J lost 5 bases, with 12 bases between them. Germline CDR1 and CDR2: SGHRS and YFSETQ. The CDR3 is made up of 15 amino acids. CDR3 loop: CASSLDPGTNNEQFF. In DNA, the CDR3 is TGCGCCAGCAGCTTGGATCCCGGGACAAACAATGAGCAGTTCTTC. The full variable domain, completed using reference TRBV5-1 and TRBJ2-1, is KAGVTQTPRYLIKTRGQQVTLSCSPISGHRSVSWYQQTPGQGLQFLFEYFSETQRNKGNFPGRFSGRQFSNSRSEMNVSTLELGDSALYLCASSLDPGTNNEQFFGPGTRLTVL.

The chain recombines TRBV5-1 with TRBJ1-1; a weak D match, TRBD1 (6 bases). The CDR3 length is 16 residues. V lost 5 bases and J 1 base, leaving 18 bases between the germline ends. The germline gives CDR1 SGHRS, CDR2 YFSETQ. The CDR3 region is CASRENRASANTEAFF. The CDR3 DNA is TGCGCCAGCAGGGAGAACAGGGCTTCCGCGAACACTGAAGCTTTCTTT.

The J gene is TRBJ2-6, the V gene TRBV11-2; a possible D gene is TRBD1 (6 bases). The germline V and J ends were trimmed by 8 bases and 4 bases, with 15 bases remaining between them. CDR1 and CDR2 from the germline V gene are SGHAT and FQNNGV. CDR3 length: 15 residues. CDR3 region: CASLGQLAGANVLTF. The CDR3 DNA sequence: TGTGCCAGCTTAGGACAGCTCGCAGGGGCCAACGTCCTGACTTTC.

The rearrangement joins TRBV5-1 to TRBJ1-1, with TRBD1 matching 7 bases. Germline V gives CDR1 SGHRS, CDR2 YFSETQ. V gave up 7 bases and J gave up 0 bases; unmatched junction bases: 12. There are 16 residues in the CDR3. CDR3 protein: CASQSRQGGLNTEAFF. The CDR3 DNA is TGCGCCAGCCAGTCCCGACAGGGCGGCCTGAACACTGAAGCTTTCTTT.